The 6 T cell receptor beta chains listed next were all sequenced from one sample in a study of identical twins. In TCRdb, the 5' RACE reads were re-called with MiXCR into one record per CDR3 protein. Of about 700,000 distinct CDR3 sequences listed, 8% to 9% are singletons. These data were likewise used in another study, on yellow fever vaccine responses in identical twins.

The sequencing input was PBMCs. The receptor set was obtained from a woman aged 18 to 35 in good health.

In regard to this clonotype: In this CDR3 the conserved last residue, phenylalanine or tryptophan, is missing, so a read error is likely. The DNA is omitted, as the CDR3 cannot be located on it reliably, and the CDR3 follows TCRdb's listing. The chain employs TRBV21-1 and TRBJ2-7; the DNA was not used to check the table's D call, TRBD1. TRBV21-1 is tagged as a pseudogene. 12 amino acids form the CDR3, both terminal residues included. The CDR3: CASSKAATPWPY.

This clonotype occurred many times. The chain links TRBV20-1 to TRBJ2-7; D is perhaps TRBD1 (5 bases). CDR1 and CDR2 from the germline V gene are DFQATT and SNEGSKA (reference sequence). V lost 0 bases to trimming and J lost 4 bases, with 10 bases between them. The CDR3 length is 13 residues. CDR3 region: CSARDQGSYEQYF. The DNA for the CDR3 is TGCAGTGCTAGAGACCAGGGATCGTACGAGCAGTACTTC.

This chain links TRBV7-9 with TRBJ2-5; D tentatively fits TRBD1 or TRBD2 (5 bases each). Trimming took off 1 base at V and 4 bases at J, with 10 bases between the two ends. The CDR3 covers 14 residues. In germline, CDR1 is SEHNR, CDR2 FQNEAQ (reference sequence). The CDR3 nucleotides read TGTGCCAGCAGCTTAGTCATGAGGGGAGAGACCCAGTACTTC. Translated: CASSLVMRGETQYF.

This clonotype was found a few times. The chain joins TRBV20-1 to TRBJ1-1; TRBD1 matches at 7 bases. This CDR3 has 15 residues. From germline, CDR1 is DFQATT and CDR2 SNEGSKA (reference sequence). Trimming at V came to 0 bases and at J to 6 bases, leaving 10 bases not matched to a gene. The CDR3 loop is CSAREMTGRFSEAFF. The CDR3 DNA sequence: TGCAGTGCTAGAGAGATGACAGGGAGGTTCTCTGAAGCTTTCTTT.

The chain employs TRBV2 and TRBJ2-1; D may be TRBD2 (6 bases). V lost 2 bases to trimming and J lost 3 bases, with 17 bases between them. The CDR3 extends over 17 amino acids. CDR1 and CDR2 from the germline V gene are SNHLY and FYNNEI. CDR3 nucleotide sequence: TGTGCCAGCAGTGAACCTCCTGTCGGGACTTACTACAATGAGCAGTTCTTC. Amino acids: CASSEPPVGTYYNEQFF.

This clonotype was counted a few times. The chain employs TRBV5-6 and TRBJ2-5; D is possibly TRBD1 (6 bases). CDR1 SGHDT and CDR2 YYEEEE come from the germline V gene. The CDR3 length is 15 residues. The V gene lost 0 bases and the J gene lost 5 bases, with 14 bases spanning the gap. CDR3 in amino acids: CASSLGPQGDETQYF. In nucleotides, the CDR3 is TGTGCCAGCAGCTTGGGTCCACAGGGTGATGAGACCCAGTACTTC.